One sample yielded the 18 T cell receptor beta chains listed below, sequenced in a study of T-cell reconstitution after alpha-beta-depleted transplantation in children (TCRdb year 2016). Receptors were amplified or captured by PCR. The run used an Illumina HiSeq 2500. TCR libraries were prepared with molecular barcoding, using unique molecular identifiers to normalize TCRbeta repertoire quantification. In TCRdb, the public reads were trimmed at Q25 with fastp and aligned with MiXCR, with productive beta chains retained. Under each unique CDR3 protein, matching rows form one entry showing the most common genes and DNA. This sample has some 120,000 distinct CDR3 sequences in its table, and around 9.8% of those were observed once. The ten largest clones add up to approximately 25% of the sample. The treatment or condition tag for this specimen amounts to: allogeneic hematopoietic cell transplantation with graft depleted of TCRalphabeta T cells and CD19 B cells.

The sample here was PBMCs, mostly from graft donor cells, taken 180 days after TCRalphabeta/CD19-depleted stem cell transplant. The receptors come from a girl under three years old who had a stem cell transplant for combined immunodeficiency, so the T cells may come from the graft donor.

This clonotype was detected only a few times. V is TRBV5-1 and J is TRBJ2-1; a possible D gene is TRBD2 (6 bases). Per the germline V gene, CDR1 is SGHRS and CDR2 is YFSETQ. CDR3 length equals 15 residues. V was clipped by 0 bases and J by 6 bases, with 13 bases between them. The CDR3 sequence is CASSLGGVVINEQFF. The CDR3 DNA follows: TGCGCCAGCAGCTTGGGGGGGGTCGTTATCAATGAGCAGTTCTTC.

The table lists this clonotype with a few counts. This rearrangement joins TRBV7-3 to TRBJ2-4; TRBD1 aligns across 10 bases. The CDR3 is made up of 17 amino acids. Germline CDR1 is SGHTA and CDR2 is FQGTGA. The V gene end was trimmed by 5 bases and the J gene end by 3 bases; junction bases not matched to a gene: 10. CDR3 in DNA: TGTGCCAGCAGCGCCAACCGGGACAGGGGAGACAAAAACATTCAGTACTTC. This sequence encodes CASSANRDRGDKNIQYF.

The rearrangement joins TRBV18 to TRBJ1-1, with D perhaps TRBD1 (5 bases). This CDR3 is 13 amino acids long. Per germline, CDR1 KGHSH and CDR2 LQKENI. V dropped 8 bases and J dropped 5 bases, with 15 bases sitting between them. The CDR3 coding sequence is TGTGCCAGCCAATCCGGGGGGGGGACTGAAGCTTTCTTT. It yields the protein CASQSGGGTEAFF.

This clonotype was detected ten times or more. The J gene is TRBJ2-3, the V gene TRBV5-1, with D hard to call. Trimming pared 4 bases from V and 0 bases from J, leaving 12 bases between. This CDR3 has 15 residues. Germline lookup yields CDR1 SGHRS and CDR2 YFSETQ. The CDR3 sequence is CASSPAPASTDTQYF. The CDR3 bases are TGCGCCAGCAGCCCTGCTCCTGCTAGCACAGATACGCAGTATTTT. Full variable domain (rest looked up from reference TRBV5-1 and TRBJ2-3): KAGVTQTPRYLIKTRGQQVTLSCSPISGHRSVSWYQQTPGQGLQFLFEYFSETQRNKGNFPGRFSGRQFSNSRSEMNVSTLELGDSALYLCASSPAPASTDTQYFGPGTRLTVL.

The chain recombines TRBV5-1 with TRBJ2-6, with 9 bases fitting TRBD1. This CDR3 has 18 residues. Trimming took 2 bases from V and 2 from J; bases not matched to a gene: 8. Per the germline V gene, CDR1 is SGHRS and CDR2 is YFSETQ. The CDR3 nucleotides read TGCGCCAGCAGCTTCATTCTCTGGGACAGGGCTGGGGCCAACGTCCTGACTTTC. It encodes CASSFILWDRAGANVLTF. The complete variable domain, with remaining parts taken from reference TRBV5-1 and TRBJ2-6, reads KAGVTQTPRYLIKTRGQQVTLSCSPISGHRSVSWYQQTPGQGLQFLFEYFSETQRNKGNFPGRFSGRQFSNSRSEMNVSTLELGDSALYLCASSFILWDRAGANVLTFGAGSRLTVL.

In its sample, this clonotype was seen a few times. V and J are TRBV6-1 and TRBJ2-1, with D uncertain. The CDR3 covers 15 residues. The V end was cut by 6 bases, the J end by 0 bases, with 12 bases between. Per germline, CDR1 MNHNS and CDR2 SASEGT. The DNA of the CDR3 is TGTGCCAGCAGCCAAATCGTACACTCCTACAATGAGCAGTTCTTC. It is translated as CASSQIVHSYNEQFF.

This clonotype was recorded once. This chain uses TRBV21-1 with TRBJ2-2; the table's TRBD1 call for D was not verified on the DNA. TRBV21-1 is a recognized pseudogene. This CDR3 comprises 17 residues. CDR3 bases: TGTGCCAGCAGCAAAGACAGGCGGACAGACATCACCGGGGAGCTGTTTTTT. Protein product: CASSKDRRTDITGELFF.

This clonotype came up a few times. The chain has TRBV3-1 and TRBJ1-4; D call uncertain. Trimming cost V 0 bases and J 8 bases, with 13 bases left between them. CDR3 length: 15 residues. CDR1 is LGHDT, CDR2 YNNKEL, per germline (reference sequence). Here the CDR3 reads CASSQDPGQREKLFF. The CDR3 nucleotides are TGTGCCAGCAGCCAAGACCCCGGCCAACGGGAAAAACTGTTTTTT.

This clonotype was counted only a few times. The rearrangement joins TRBV7-2 to TRBJ2-5; a weak D match, TRBD2 (5 bases). The CDR3 contains 15 residues. The V gene's germline CDR1 is SGHTA and CDR2 FQGNSA. The ends were cut back, 0 bases at V and 4 bases at J, with 12 bases in the middle. The CDR3 nucleotides are TGTGCCAGCAGCTTAGCGCCAGGACTTTTAGAGACCCAGTACTTC. This codes for CASSLAPGLLETQYF. Supplemented by reference TRBV7-2 and TRBJ2-5, the full variable domain reads GAGVSQSPSNKVTEKGKDVELRCDPISGHTALYWYRQSLGQGLEFLIYFQGNSAPDKSGLPSDRFSAERTGGSVSTLTIQRTQQEDSAVYLCASSLAPGLLETQYFGPGTRLLVL.

The chain employs TRBV20-1 and TRBJ2-3, with a tentative D call TRBD2 (6 bases). V lost 0 bases to trimming and J lost 8 bases, with 21 bases between them. CDR3 length: 16 residues. CDR1 is DFQATT, CDR2 SNEGSKA, per germline (reference sequence). CDR3 sequence reads: CSARDLRGSFGSTQYF. For the CDR3, the DNA is TGCAGTGCTAGAGATTTGCGGGGTTCCTTCGGGTCTACGCAGTATTTT.

This clonotype was seen ten or more times. CDR3: CSLRSFGPSFF. The DNA for the CDR3 is TGCAGTCTTAGGAGTTTCGGGCCCTCATTCTTT. The chain carries TRBV20-1 and TRBJ1-1; D not resolved. The CDR3 extends over 11 amino acids. Germline loops: CDR1 DFQATT, CDR2 SNEGSKA (reference sequence). The V end lost 8 bases, the J end lost 14 bases, and 21 bases lay between the germline ends.

The rearrangement joins TRBV28 to TRBJ2-7; maybe TRBD1 (5 bases). Between the trimmed V and J ends, which lost 5 bases and 3 bases, there was a span of 14 bases. CDR3 size: 14 residues. Germline V gene sequence: CDR1 MDHEN, CDR2 SYDVKM. CDR3 bases: TGTGCCAGCAGTGCGGTCCTAAGGGGCTACGAGCAGTACTTC. Translation gives CASSAVLRGYEQYF.

This clonotype was seen a few times. This chain joins TRBV5-1 and TRBJ2-7; TRBD1 might be the D (6 bases). This CDR3 is built from 14 residues. V shed 0 bases and J shed 1 base, with 8 bases lying between them. Germline V CDR1 and CDR2: SGHRS, YFSETQ. CDR3: CASSLDRASYEQYF. CDR3 coding DNA: TGCGCCAGCAGCTTGGACAGGGCATCCTACGAGCAGTACTTC.

This clonotype appeared many times. V is TRBV29-1 and J is TRBJ2-1; D is undetermined. This CDR3 spans 11 amino acids. The ends were cut back, 1 base at V and 5 bases at J, with 3 bases in the middle. CDR1 and CDR2 from the germline V gene are SQVTM and ANQGSEA. The CDR3 here is CSVEGNNEQFF. The CDR3 nucleotides read TGCAGCGTTGAAGGTAACAATGAGCAGTTCTTC.

This clonotype was found a few times. The rearrangement joins TRBV5-5 to TRBJ2-5; 8 positions match TRBD1. J lost 5 bases, V lost 0 bases, and 3 bases had no gene match. Per the germline V gene, CDR1 is SGHKS and CDR2 is YYEKEE (reference sequence). This CDR3 contains 14 residues. The CDR3 bases are TGTGCCAGCAGCTTGGGGACAGGGTGGGAGACCCAGTACTTC. Its protein product is CASSLGTGWETQYF.

This clonotype showed up just a few times. This chain links TRBV28 with TRBJ2-3, with 7 bases identical to TRBD2. Germline assignment: CDR1 MDHEN and CDR2 SYDVKM. With 7 bases clipped from V and 3 bases from J, the junction kept 7 bases outside the gene matches. The length of the CDR3 is 14 residues. CDR3 bases: TGTGCCAGCACTTCCCCCGGGGGGACAGATACGCAGTATTTT. Translating it yields CASTSPGGTDTQYF. Drawing the rest from reference TRBV28 and TRBJ2-3, the complete variable domain is DVKVTQSSRYLVKRTGEKVFLECVQDMDHENMFWYRQDPGLGLRLIYFSYDVKMKEKGDIPEGYSVSREKKERFSLILESASTNQTSMYLCASTSPGGTDTQYFGPGTRLTVL.

V is TRBV10-2 and J is TRBJ2-7; D gene ambiguous. This CDR3 contains 12 residues. The V end was cut by 6 bases, the J end by 5 bases, with 11 bases between. Per the germline V gene, CDR1 is WSHSY and CDR2 is SAAADI. The CDR3 DNA reads TGCGCCAGCAGCCGGAGTACCCACGAGCAGTACTTC. This sequence encodes CASSRSTHEQYF.

At least ten counts were recorded for this clonotype. The J gene is TRBJ2-2, the V gene TRBV5-1, with D possibly TRBD2 on 5 matching bases. CDR1 and CDR2 (germline): SGHRS, YFSETQ. The CDR3 totals 15 residues. The ends were cut back, 0 bases at V and 4 bases at J, with 10 bases in the middle. The CDR3 here is CASSLGGRGTGELFF. The DNA for the CDR3 is TGCGCCAGCAGCTTGGGAGGGAGAGGCACCGGGGAGCTGTTTTTT.